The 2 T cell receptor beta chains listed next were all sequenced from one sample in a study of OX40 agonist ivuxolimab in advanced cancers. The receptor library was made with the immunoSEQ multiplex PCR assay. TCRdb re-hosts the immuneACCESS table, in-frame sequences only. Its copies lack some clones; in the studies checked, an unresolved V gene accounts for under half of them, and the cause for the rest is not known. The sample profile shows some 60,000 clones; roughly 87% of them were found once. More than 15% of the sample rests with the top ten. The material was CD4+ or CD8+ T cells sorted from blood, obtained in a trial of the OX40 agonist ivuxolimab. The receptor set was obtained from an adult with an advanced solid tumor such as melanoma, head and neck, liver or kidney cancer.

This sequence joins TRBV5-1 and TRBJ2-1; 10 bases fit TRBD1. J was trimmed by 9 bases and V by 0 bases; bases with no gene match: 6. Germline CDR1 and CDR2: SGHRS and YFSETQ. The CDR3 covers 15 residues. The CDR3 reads CASSLELTGGREQFF. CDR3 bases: TGCGCCAGCAGCTTGGAATTGACAGGGGGCCGTGAGCAGTTCTTC.

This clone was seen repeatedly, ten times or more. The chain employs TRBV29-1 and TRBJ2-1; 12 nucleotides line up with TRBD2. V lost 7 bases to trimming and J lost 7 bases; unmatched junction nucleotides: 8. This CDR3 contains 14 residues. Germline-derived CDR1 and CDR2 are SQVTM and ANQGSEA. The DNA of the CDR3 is TGCAGCGGGAGGACTAGCGGGGAATGGAATGAGCAGTTCTTC. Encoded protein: CSGRTSGEWNEQFF.